These 27 T cell receptor beta chains were all obtained from the same sample, sequenced in a study of blood T cell repertoires in COVID-19. Assay: immunoSEQ multiplex PCR; the TCRdb copy retains only in-frame clones and omits some. The sample has around 64,000 clones; approximately 78% are singletons. The source material was peripheral blood. Receptors were obtained from a human donor in a cohort sampled during active COVID-19.

This clone was detected a few times. V usage is TRBV2 and J usage is TRBJ1-5; 8 bases align to TRBD1. CDR3 size: 14 residues. CDR1 is SNHLY, CDR2 FYNNEI, per germline. The trim removed 7 bases at V and 4 bases at J, leaving 6 bases unmatched. Here the CDR3 reads CASKGTGLNQPQHF. In DNA form, the CDR3 reads TGTGCCAGCAAGGGGACAGGCCTAAATCAGCCCCAGCATTTT.

The chain recombines TRBV13 with TRBJ1-1, with a weak D call TRBD1 (5 bases). CDR1 and CDR2 from the germline V gene are PRHDT and FYEKMQ (reference sequence). V dropped 0 bases and J dropped 6 bases, with 11 bases sitting between them. The CDR3 runs to 14 residues. The CDR3: CASSLGSWGAEAFF. In nucleotides, the CDR3 is TGTGCCAGCAGCTTAGGGAGTTGGGGGGCTGAAGCTTTCTTT.

V and J are TRBV6-1 and TRBJ2-5, with 9 bases lining up with TRBD2. Germline loops: CDR1 MNHNS, CDR2 SASEGT. The CDR3 sequence is 17 residues long. V shed 4 bases and J 5 bases; nucleotides not matched to a gene: 14. CDR3 nucleotide sequence: TGTGCCAGCAGTGTTGGGACCGGGACTAGCCGGGGGGAGACCCAGTACTTC. It encodes CASSVGTGTSRGETQYF.

This chain links TRBV11-3 with TRBJ2-1, with 7 positions matching TRBD2. V lost 0 bases and J lost 9; bases outside the gene matches: 2. This CDR3 has 13 residues. CDR1 SGHNT and CDR2 YENEEA come from the germline V gene. CDR3 DNA: TGTGCCAGCAGCTTAGATTTAGCGGGTGAGCAGTTCTTC. Amino acids: CASSLDLAGEQFF.

CDR3 sequence reads: CASKQGAWENNYGYTF. In nucleotides, the CDR3 is TGCGCCAGCAAACAGGGGGCTTGGGAGAATAACTATGGCTACACCTTC. The chain carries TRBV5-1 and TRBJ1-2, with 9 bases matching TRBD1. V dropped 6 bases and J dropped 1; count of bases not matched to a gene: 10. This CDR3 spans 16 amino acids. From germline, CDR1 is SGHRS and CDR2 YFSETQ.

The chain is built from TRBV7-2 and TRBJ2-5; D unclear. V dropped 2 bases and J dropped 0 bases, with 10 bases sitting between them. The CDR3 is 15 residues long. Germline CDR1 SGHTA, CDR2 FQGNSA. The CDR3 DNA follows: TGTGCCAGCAGCTTAAGATCGGGTCACCAAGAGACCCAGTACTTC. This encodes CASSLRSGHQETQYF.

This rearrangement joins TRBV11-1 to TRBJ2-6, with D uncertain. The CDR3 covers 14 residues. The germline CDR1 and CDR2 sequences are SGHAT and FQDESV (reference sequence). Trimming took 4 bases from V and 0 from J, leaving 4 bases between them. CDR3 region: CASSSSSGANVLTF. DNA for the CDR3: TGTGCCAGCAGCTCATCCTCTGGGGCCAACGTCCTGACTTTC. The whole variable domain, remainder taken from reference TRBV11-1 and TRBJ2-6, is EAEVAQSPRYKITEKSQAVAFWCDPISGHATLYWYRQILGQGPELLVQFQDESVVDDSQLPKDRFSAERLKGVDSTLKIQPAELGDSAMYLCASSSSSGANVLTFGAGSRLTVL.

The chain recombines TRBV4-2 with TRBJ1-2; possible D gene TRBD1, 5 bases. The CDR3 has 17 amino acids. Trimming shortened V by 0 bases and J by 4 bases, and 18 bases separated the two germline ends. In germline, CDR1 is LGHNA, CDR2 YNFKEQ. The CDR3 nucleotides are TGTGCCAGCAGCCAAGATCGCCTTGCGGGGGTCAGCTATGGCTACACCTTC. Residues: CASSQDRLAGVSYGYTF.

The V call is TRBV5-6, the J call TRBJ2-5; D is undetermined. The CDR3 loop spans 13 amino acids. Trimming removed 4 bases at V and 2 bases at J, with 9 bases between. Germline loops: CDR1 SGHDT, CDR2 YYEEEE. This CDR3 reads CASSLGLQETQYF. CDR3 in DNA: TGTGCCAGCAGCCTAGGTCTACAAGAGACCCAGTACTTC.

CDR3 loop: CASSRRVTPWANEQFF. CDR3 nucleotides: TGTGCCAGCAGCCGAAGAGTAACACCGTGGGCCAATGAGCAGTTCTTC. The chain combines TRBV3-1 (or the pseudogene TRBV3-2) with TRBJ2-1; no definite D call. The germline V gene has CDR1 LGHDT and CDR2 YNNKEL (reference sequence). The germline V and J ends were trimmed by 4 bases and 6 bases, with 19 bases remaining between them. This CDR3 region has 16 residues.

The rearrangement joins TRBV7-9 to TRBJ1-1; D is perhaps TRBD1 (6 bases). Trimming removed 5 bases from V and 3 bases from J, with 13 bases in between. Germline CDR1 and CDR2: SEHNR and FQNEAQ (reference sequence). The CDR3 sequence is 14 residues long. CDR3 nucleotides: TGTGCCAGCAGCCTAGGGGGGGGCTACACTGAAGCTTTCTTT. This gives the protein CASSLGGGYTEAFF.

This rearrangement joins TRBV2 to TRBJ2-3, with 9 bases aligning to TRBD2. The V gene's germline CDR1 is SNHLY and CDR2 FYNNEI. V trimming: 6 bases; J trimming: 4 bases; junction bases outside the gene matches: 14. This CDR3 region has 17 residues. CDR3 sequence reads: CASSRLSSGAGPDTQYF. CDR3 DNA: TGTGCCAGCAGCCGCCTTTCTAGCGGGGCCGGACCAGATACGCAGTATTTT.

V usage is TRBV2 and J usage is TRBJ2-7; TRBD1 matches at 7 bases. The CDR3 consists of 14 residues. Per germline, CDR1 SNHLY and CDR2 FYNNEI. J lost 4 bases, V lost 8 bases, and 11 bases had no gene match. The CDR3 DNA follows: TGTGCCAGCGGTCCCCGACAGGGTACGTACGAGCAGTACTTC. Residues: CASGPRQGTYEQYF.

The chain combines TRBV7-9 with TRBJ1-2; no definite D call. The germline V gene has CDR1 SEHNR and CDR2 FQNEAQ (reference sequence). V gave up 4 bases and J gave up 8 bases, with 20 bases separating them. CDR3 length equals 15 residues. The DNA of the CDR3 is TGTGCCAGCAGCTACACGGCGTCCCAGACGCGGGGCTACACCTTC. The encoded protein is CASSYTASQTRGYTF.

This chain joins TRBV13 and TRBJ2-3; TRBD1 matches at 7 bases. The CDR3 consists of 15 residues. Trimming removed 0 bases from V and 4 bases from J; junction bases left unmatched: 4. The germline V gene has CDR1 PRHDT and CDR2 FYEKMQ (reference sequence). The CDR3 sequence is CASSLGGQKSDTQYF. The CDR3 DNA sequence: TGTGCCAGCAGCTTAGGGGGACAGAAATCAGATACGCAGTATTTT.

V is TRBV11-2 and J is TRBJ2-7; 10 nucleotides align to TRBD1. The CDR3 contains 15 residues. Germline loops: CDR1 SGHAT, CDR2 FQNNGV. V trimming: 5 bases; J trimming: 6 bases; junction bases outside the gene matches: 10. CDR3 region: CASSPSPGQGREQYV. Written as DNA, the CDR3 is TGTGCCAGCAGCCCGAGCCCGGGACAGGGGCGCGAGCAGTACGTC.

In DNA, the CDR3 is TGTGCCAGCAGCACCCATGGGAGGGGCTCTGGAAACACCATATATTTT. Protein sequence: CASSTHGRGSGNTIYF. The chain uses TRBV7-2 and TRBJ1-3, with D possibly TRBD1 on 5 matching bases. This CDR3 region has 16 residues. Germline-derived CDR1 and CDR2 are SGHTA and FQGNSA. Deletions cut 5 bases from V and 0 bases from J, with 14 bases between.

To note about this clone: Sequence at one end of the junction differs from germline and may be a read error. This chain connects TRBV5-1 to TRBJ1-5, with 8 bases matching TRBD1. The CDR3 contains 15 residues. Germline V CDR1 and CDR2: SGHRS, YFSETQ. CDR3 loop: CASSLVAGGKQPQHF. The CDR3 DNA reads as TGCGCCAGCAGCTTGGTGGCAGGGGGCAAACAGCCCCAGCATTTT.

This sequence joins TRBV15 and TRBJ2-2, with unresolved D. The germline V and J ends were trimmed by 0 bases and 0 bases, with 14 bases remaining between them. Germline V gene lookup returns CDR1 LNHNV and CDR2 YYDKDF (reference sequence). The CDR3 is made up of 18 amino acids. The CDR3 loop is CATSRDPHQSANTGELFF. In DNA, the CDR3 is TGTGCCACCAGCAGAGATCCCCACCAGAGCGCGAACACCGGGGAGCTGTTTTTT. The whole variable domain, filled in from reference TRBV15 and TRBJ2-2, reads DAMVIQNPRYQVTQFGKPVTLSCSQTLNHNVMYWYQQKSSQAPKLLFHYYDKDFNNEADTPDNFQSRRPNTSFCFLDIRSPGLGDTAMYLCATSRDPHQSANTGELFFGEGSRLTVL.

V is TRBV4-1 and J is TRBJ2-5; 10 bases line up with TRBD2. With 1 base clipped from V and 5 bases from J, the junction kept 4 bases outside the gene matches. This CDR3 spans 15 amino acids. Germline CDR1 reads MGHRA; CDR2 reads YSYEKL. CDR3 protein: CASSQGSGGPETQYF. CDR3 nucleotide sequence: TGCGCCAGCAGCCAAGGTAGCGGGGGGCCGGAGACCCAGTACTTC.

The rearrangement joins TRBV19 to TRBJ2-3; D is undetermined. The ends were cut back, 7 bases at V and 4 bases at J, with 21 bases in the middle. This CDR3 region has 16 residues. Germline CDR1 LNHDA, CDR2 SQIVND (reference sequence). The CDR3 nucleotides read TGTGCCAGTACCTCTTTGCGGCAGTCCTCCCCAGATACGCAGTATTTT. Its translation: CASTSLRQSSPDTQYF. Supplemented by reference TRBV19 and TRBJ2-3, the full variable domain reads DGGITQSPKYLFRKEGQNVTLSCEQNLNHDAMYWYRQDPGQGLRLIYYSQIVNDFQKGDIAEGYSVSREKKESFPLTVTSAQKNPTAFYLCASTSLRQSSPDTQYFGPGTRLTVL.

The J gene is TRBJ1-2, the V gene TRBV5-6; a weak D match, TRBD1 (6 bases). The V end lost 3 bases, the J end lost 4 bases, and 10 bases lay between the germline ends. Per germline, CDR1 SGHDT and CDR2 YYEEEE. The CDR3 is 13 amino acids. CDR3 amino acids: CASSSGQRYGYTF. CDR3 coding DNA: TGTGCCAGCAGCTCCGGACAGCGCTATGGCTACACCTTC.

This clone was counted a single time. The chain joins TRBV4-1 to TRBJ1-1, with no clear D. Germline values: CDR1 MGHRA, CDR2 YSYEKL. V lost 3 bases, J lost 7 bases, and 21 bases lay in between. The CDR3 sequence is 16 residues long. The CDR3 region is CASSHPTLLEGFEAFF. CDR3 bases: TGCGCCAGCAGCCACCCCACCCTCTTAGAGGGATTTGAAGCTTTCTTT.

The chain couples TRBV9 to TRBJ2-7; perhaps TRBD2 as D (5 bases). Germline values: CDR1 SGDLS, CDR2 YYNGEE. The CDR3 sequence is 15 residues long. The ends were cut back, 0 bases at V and 5 bases at J, with 15 bases in the middle. CDR3 region: CASSVGEAWRNEQYF. CDR3 bases: TGTGCCAGCAGCGTAGGGGAAGCCTGGAGGAACGAGCAGTACTTC.

This sequence joins TRBV11-2 and TRBJ1-4; the D gene is possibly TRBD1 (5 bases). The CDR3 totals 15 residues. Germline V gene sequence: CDR1 SGHAT, CDR2 FQNNGV. Trimming took off 0 bases at V and 8 bases at J, with 13 bases between the two ends. The CDR3 DNA reads as TGTGCCAGCAGCTTAGATCGACAGTTACTAGAAAAACTGTTTTTT. Translation: CASSLDRQLLEKLFF.

The chain joins TRBV7-9 to TRBJ2-5; TRBD2 matches at 13 bases. This CDR3 is 16 amino acids long. The V gene end was trimmed by 4 bases and the J gene end by 3 bases; junction bases not matched to a gene: 5. CDR1 SEHNR and CDR2 FQNEAQ come from the germline V gene (reference sequence). DNA for the CDR3: TGTGCCAGCAGCTCCCCCGGGACTAGCGGGGAAGAGACCCAGTACTTC. Amino acids: CASSSPGTSGEETQYF. The entire variable domain, with the rest obtained from reference TRBV7-9 and TRBJ2-5, is as follows: DTGVSQNPRHKITKRGQNVTFRCDPISEHNRLYWYRQTLGQGPEFLTYFQNEAQLEKSRLLSDRFSAERPKGSFSTLEIQRTEQGDSAMYLCASSSPGTSGEETQYFGPGTRLLVL.

The chain recombines TRBV20-1 with TRBJ2-7; 7 bases fit TRBD1. Looked up from germline, CDR1 is DFQATT and CDR2 is SNEGSKA (reference sequence). V trimming: 3 bases; J trimming: 6 bases; junction bases outside the gene matches: 8. This CDR3 has 13 residues. The CDR3: CSASGQGDSEQYV. The CDR3 nucleotides read TGCAGTGCTAGTGGCCAGGGGGATAGCGAGCAGTACGTC.